This T cell receptor (beta chain) was sequenced for a study of blood T cell repertoires in COVID-19. Study overall: The analysed material was cDNA or gDNA that came from T cells, B-cell-depleted T cells, or PBMCs.

In the source study's methods: Estimation of nucleated cell counts was performed using reference gene primer amplification. The method was immunoSEQ multiplex PCR; TCRdb's version includes in-frame clones alone and lacks a portion of them. V and J calls plus clone size are reproduced from that table; the DNA served to infer D and trimming. This table holds 200,000 to 300,000 clones, around 88% found once. The study recruited people aged about 18 to 95 years across 24 US areas. Participant reports of clinical history set cohort assignment. The V gene lost 6 bases and the J gene lost 7 bases, with 21 bases spanning the gap. The V gene's germline CDR1 is LNHDA and CDR2 SQIVND (reference sequence). The CDR3 covers 15 residues.

This TCR was sampled from a woman between 40 and 55 years old with acute COVID-19. The V and J genes are TRBV19 and TRBJ1-2, with D perhaps TRBD1 (6 bases). Input material: PBMCs or T cells enriched from blood (not recorded which). The DNA for the CDR3 is TGTGCCAGTAGACCACCGGCCGTTGAAGGGGGTGGCTACACCTTC. Its protein is CASRPPAVEGGGYTF.